A single T cell receptor (beta chain) is shown here with its context. The antigen is not known. The data stem from a study of T cell responses to AZD1222 COVID-19 vaccine. General observations from the study: Donors were mostly white British, more females; clonal diversity possibly underestimated. Repertoire sampling happened only post peak T cell response.

The germline V gene encodes CDR1 MNHNS and CDR2 SASEGT. This CDR3 spans 13 amino acids. V dropped 0 bases and J dropped 3 bases, with 5 bases sitting between them. The method was immunoSEQ multiplex PCR; TCRdb's version includes in-frame clones alone and lacks a portion of them. The top ten clones hold roughly 8.9% of a sample with roughly 110,000 clones, 80% to 95% of them seen once. The receptor's source is an adult who received the AZD1222 COVID-19 vaccine. The sample was peripheral blood, taken 28 days after the second AZD1222 dose. The chain couples TRBV6-1 to TRBJ1-2, with unresolved D. The CDR3, as DNA: TGTGCCAGCAGTGAAGCGCTCGACTATGGCTACACCTTC. It specifies CASSEALDYGYTF.